This TCR beta chain was identified during a study of T cells in women clearing cervical HPV infection. Broader study findings: CIN3+ cases had significantly higher TCR richness than controls; evenness did not differ. Each sample's T-cell count was unknown, possibly confounding richness.

Assay: immunoSEQ multiplex PCR; the TCRdb copy retains only in-frame clones and omits some. The clone table shows about 27,000 clones, with the ten largest holding about 22%. As concerns this clone: Its antigen is as yet unknown. The missing CDR3 end, 3 residues past where the read stops, is filled in from the germline J gene.

This CDR3 has 15 amino acids. J gave up 7 bases and V 6 bases, and 3 bases lay outside the gene matches. CDR1 SEHNR and CDR2 FQNEAQ come from the germline V gene (reference sequence). This sequence joins TRBV7-9 and TRBJ2-2, with TRBD2 matching over 15 bases. The clonotype originates from a woman aged 18 to 75 with a cervical HPV16 infection that either progressed to CIN3+ or cleared (not recorded which). The source material was blood buffy coat. The CDR3 bases that were read are TGTGCCAGCAGGCCGGGACTAGCGGGAGGCGGGGAG. This sequence encodes CASRPGLAGGGE. The CDR3 as a whole reads CASRPGLAGGGELFF.